This TCR beta chain was profiled in a study of T cell repertoires in cytomegalovirus infection. Overall study context: In public TCR beta signatures, there were indications of both CMV infection and matching HLA type. General study findings and limits: Clonotypes of TCR beta that were HLA-C-restricted and CMV-specific dominated the ex vivo response. Summed frequency of shared TCR beta families picked out CMV carriers who also had the relevant HLA.

TCRdb processed the reads anew with MiXCR; each CDR3 protein has one entry. The sample has approximately 910,000 distinct CDR3 sequences, about 33% seen once. Germline V gene lookup returns CDR1 SNHLY and CDR2 FYNNEI. The CDR3 consists of 15 residues. Trimming took off 3 bases at V and 6 bases at J, with 16 bases between the two ends. For this clonotype: What it binds is not known.

The chain links TRBV2 to TRBJ2-3; no reliable D call. This clonotype was obtained from a human donor in good health (CMV status not recorded). Some clones in this sample may be carry-over from other donors' samples. Specimen: cultured CD8+ T cells from PBMCs, collected from culture after CMV antigen stimulation. As DNA, the CDR3 is TGTGCCAGCAGTGAGTCAAGGTCTCCTATGGATACGCAGTATTTT. Encoded protein: CASSESRSPMDTQYF.